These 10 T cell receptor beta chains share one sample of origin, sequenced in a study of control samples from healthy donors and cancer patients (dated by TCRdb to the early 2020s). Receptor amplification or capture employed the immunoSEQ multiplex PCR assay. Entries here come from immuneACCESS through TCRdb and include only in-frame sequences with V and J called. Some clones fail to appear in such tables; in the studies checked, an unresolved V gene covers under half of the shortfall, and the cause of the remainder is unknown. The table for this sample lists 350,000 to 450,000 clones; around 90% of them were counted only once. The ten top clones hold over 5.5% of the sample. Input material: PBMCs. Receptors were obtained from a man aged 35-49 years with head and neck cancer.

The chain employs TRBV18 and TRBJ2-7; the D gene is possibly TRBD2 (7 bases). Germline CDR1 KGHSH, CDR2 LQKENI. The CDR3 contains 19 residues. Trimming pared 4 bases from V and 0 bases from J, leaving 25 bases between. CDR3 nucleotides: TGTGCCAGCTCACGACGGGGGCGTACAAGCGGGGCTCACTCCTACGAGCAGTACTTC. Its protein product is CASSRRGRTSGAHSYEQYF.

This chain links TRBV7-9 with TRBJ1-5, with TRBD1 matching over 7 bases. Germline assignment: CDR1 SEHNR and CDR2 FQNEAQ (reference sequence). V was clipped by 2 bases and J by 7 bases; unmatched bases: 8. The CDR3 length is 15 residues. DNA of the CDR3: TGTGCCAGCAGCTTAAGGACAGGCCCACCACAGCCCCAGCATTTT. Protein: CASSLRTGPPQPQHF.

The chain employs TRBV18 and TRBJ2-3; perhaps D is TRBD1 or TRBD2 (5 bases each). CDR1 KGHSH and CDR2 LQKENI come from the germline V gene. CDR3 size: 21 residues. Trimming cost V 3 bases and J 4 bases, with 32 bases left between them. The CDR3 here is CASSPGHRARGYLEAPDTQYF. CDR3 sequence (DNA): TGTGCCAGCTCACCCGGTCATAGGGCTAGGGGTTATTTGGAGGCCCCAGATACGCAGTATTTT.

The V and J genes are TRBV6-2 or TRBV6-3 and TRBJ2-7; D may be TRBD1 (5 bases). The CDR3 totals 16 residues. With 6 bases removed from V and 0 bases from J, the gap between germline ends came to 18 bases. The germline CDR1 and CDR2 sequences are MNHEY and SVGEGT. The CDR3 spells CASSSRQFSSSYEQYF. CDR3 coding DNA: TGTGCCAGCAGCTCCCGACAGTTTTCGAGCTCCTACGAGCAGTACTTC.

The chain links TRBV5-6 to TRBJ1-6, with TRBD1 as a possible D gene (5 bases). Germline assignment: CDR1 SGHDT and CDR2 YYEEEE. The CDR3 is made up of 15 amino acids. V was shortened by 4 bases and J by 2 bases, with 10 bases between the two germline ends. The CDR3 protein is CASSKGTAYNSPLHF. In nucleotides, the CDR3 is TGTGCCAGCAGCAAAGGGACGGCCTATAATTCACCCCTCCACTTT. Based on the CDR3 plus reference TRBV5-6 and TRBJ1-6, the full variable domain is DAGVTQSPTHLIKTRGQQVTLRCSPKSGHDTVSWYQQALGQGPQFIFQYYEEEERQRGNFPDRFSGHQFPNYSSELNVNALLLGDSALYLCASSKGTAYNSPLHFGNGTRLTVT.

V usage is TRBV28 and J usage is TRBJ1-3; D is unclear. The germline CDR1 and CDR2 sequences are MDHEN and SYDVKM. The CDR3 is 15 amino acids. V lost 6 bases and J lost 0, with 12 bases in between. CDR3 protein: CASRKGGSSGNTIYF. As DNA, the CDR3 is TGTGCCAGCAGAAAAGGAGGAAGCTCTGGAAACACCATATATTTT.

The CDR3 sequence is CASSRRGYEQYF. The CDR3 DNA is TGTGCCAGCAGTAGGCGAGGGTACGAGCAGTACTTC. The chain carries TRBV2 and TRBJ2-7; tentatively, D is TRBD2 (5 bases). The CDR3 runs 12 residues. Looked up from germline, CDR1 is SNHLY and CDR2 is FYNNEI. Between the trimmed V and J ends, which lost 5 bases and 4 bases, there was a span of 9 bases.

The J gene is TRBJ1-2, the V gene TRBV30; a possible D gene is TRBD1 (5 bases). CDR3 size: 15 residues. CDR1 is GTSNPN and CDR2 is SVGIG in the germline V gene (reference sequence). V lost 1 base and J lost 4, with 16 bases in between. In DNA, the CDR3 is TGTGCCTGGAGTGAAGCGGAGAACAGGCGCTATGGCTACACCTTC. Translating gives CAWSEAENRRYGYTF.

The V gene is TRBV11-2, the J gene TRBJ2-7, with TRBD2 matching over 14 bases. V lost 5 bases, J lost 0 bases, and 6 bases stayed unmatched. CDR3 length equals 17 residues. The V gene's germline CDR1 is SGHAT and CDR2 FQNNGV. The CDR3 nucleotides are TGTGCCAGCAGCCGGACTAGCGGGGGGCTCTCCTCCTACGAGCAGTACTTC. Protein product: CASSRTSGGLSSYEQYF.

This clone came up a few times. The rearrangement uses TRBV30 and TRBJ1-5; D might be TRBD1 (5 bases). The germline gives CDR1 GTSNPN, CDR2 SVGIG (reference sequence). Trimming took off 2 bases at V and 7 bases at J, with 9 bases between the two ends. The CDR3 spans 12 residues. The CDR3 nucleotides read TGTGCCTGGAGTAGGGGTGGACAGCCCCAGCATTTT. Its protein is CAWSRGGQPQHF.